This T cell receptor beta chain was recorded in a study of blood T cell repertoires in COVID-19. As for the study in general: PBMCs, B-cell-depleted T cells, or T cells were the source of the cDNA or gDNA that made up the material.

Germline V gene sequence: CDR1 LGHDT, CDR2 YNNKEL (reference sequence). The CDR3 spans 18 residues. The germline V and J ends were trimmed by 3 bases and 2 bases, with 21 bases remaining between them. Sequenced by immunoSEQ multiplex PCR; TCRdb stores in-frame clones only, minus some. The sample carries 150,000 to 200,000 clones, approximately 85% recorded once. Sequencing used peripheral blood. This chain joins TRBV3-1 (or the pseudogene TRBV3-2) and TRBJ2-3; D might be TRBD1 (5 bases). The TCR sequence derives from a human donor with active or convalescent COVID-19. The donor label of this sample is uncertain. The CDR3 here is CASSQGRQSLRYTDTQYF. CDR3 DNA: TGTGCCAGCAGCCAGGGTAGACAGAGCCTCCGCTACACAGATACGCAGTATTTT.